This entry features one TCR beta chain sequence. Authors' methods: The assay estimated nucleated cells by amplifying reference gene primers. Data came from immunoSEQ multiplex PCR; TCRdb stores just in-frame clones and leaves some out. From that table come the V and J calls and clone size; the DNA was used to work out D and trimming. The data show about 120,000 clones, around 78% seen once. The sample originates from a study of blood T cell repertoires in COVID-19. Study context: Sites across the United States, Italy and Spain contributed samples from acute and convalescent COVID-19. The analysed material was cDNA or gDNA that came from T cells, B-cell-depleted T cells, or PBMCs.

This CDR3 has 15 residues. The ends lost 6 bases at V and 7 bases at J; junction bases unmatched: 8. Germline CDR1 and CDR2: SNHLY and FYNNEI. The specimen was peripheral blood. V gene TRBV2 combines with J gene TRBJ1-6, with 8 positions matching TRBD1. The sequence derives from a man aged 65-85 years with acute or convalescent COVID-19. Here the CDR3 DNA reads TGTGCCAGCAGCGGGACAGGTACGCGCAATTCACCCCTCCACTTT. Amino acids: CASSGTGTRNSPLHF.